The rows below give T cell receptor beta chains drawn from one sample of a study of T cell repertoires in MIS-A myocarditis. Generated by immunoSEQ multiplex PCR, the TCRdb table keeps only in-frame clones and is missing some. This table has 11,000 or so clones, 75% to 85% appearing once. The source material was right ventricle heart tissue obtained at autopsy. The receptors shown here come from a man aged 18 to 30 with fulminant myocarditis from multisystem inflammatory syndrome in adults (MIS-A) after COVID-19. CDR3s include the opening cysteine and the closing phenylalanine or tryptophan. The D gene is left open where the match is weak. Expanded clones are given a class, and other clones once, few, many or no size at all.

j_call: TRBJ1-3; d_call: TRBD1; clone_size: few; v_call: TRBV28; cdr3_length: 14; cdr3_aa: CASTDRGSGNTIYF; cdr3_nt: TGTGCCAGCACGGACAGGGGCTCTGGAAACACCATATATTTT
j_call: TRBJ1-2; d_call: TRBD1; clone_size: NA; v_call: TRBV6-5; cdr3_length: 14; cdr3_aa: CASSYEGARGGYTF; cdr3_nt: TGTGCCAGCAGTTATGAGGGGGCGCGGGGTGGCTACACCTTC
j_call: TRBJ1-3; d_call: NA; clone_size: NA; v_call: TRBV10-3; cdr3_length: 12; cdr3_aa: CAISGAINTIYF; cdr3_nt: TGTGCCATCAGTGGGGCCATAAACACCATATATTTT
j_call: TRBJ1-2; d_call: NA; clone_size: NA; v_call: TRBV4-3; cdr3_length: 18; cdr3_aa: CASSQFAGSGGAGDGYTF; cdr3_nt: TGCGCCAGCAGCCAATTTGCGGGGAGCGGGGGGGCCGGGGATGGCTACACCTTC
j_call: TRBJ2-1; d_call: NA; clone_size: NA; v_call: TRBV7-9; cdr3_length: 18; cdr3_aa: CASSLNVGWRSGYNEQFF; cdr3_nt: TGTGCCAGCAGCTTAAATGTCGGGTGGAGGTCCGGGTACAATGAGCAGTTCTTC
j_call: TRBJ1-1; d_call: TRBD1; clone_size: NA; v_call: TRBV5-6; cdr3_length: 14; cdr3_aa: CASSLDRGNTEAFF; cdr3_nt: TGTGCCAGCAGCTTGGACAGGGGGAACACTGAAGCTTTCTTT
j_call: TRBJ2-1; d_call: NA; clone_size: once; v_call: TRBV15; cdr3_length: 16; cdr3_aa: CATSRIGRSSYNEQFF; cdr3_nt: TGTGCCACCAGCAGGATAGGAAGAAGCTCCTACAATGAGCAGTTCTTC
j_call: TRBJ2-7; d_call: TRBD1; clone_size: NA; v_call: TRBV5-1; cdr3_length: 15; cdr3_aa: CASSKGQGISYEQYF; cdr3_nt: TGCGCCAGCAGCAAGGGACAGGGGATCTCCTACGAGCAGTACTTC
j_call: TRBJ2-7; d_call: NA; clone_size: NA; v_call: TRBV28; cdr3_length: 12; cdr3_aa: CASSPNSYEQYF; cdr3_nt: TGTGCCAGCAGCCCCAACTCCTACGAGCAGTACTTC
j_call: TRBJ1-5; d_call: NA; clone_size: large; v_call: TRBV24-1; cdr3_length: 14; cdr3_aa: CATSDLSINQPQHF; cdr3_nt: TGTGCCACCAGTGATTTGTCCATCAATCAGCCCCAGCATTTT
j_call: TRBJ2-3; d_call: NA; clone_size: NA; v_call: TRBV12-2; cdr3_length: 16; cdr3_aa: CASRLEGQGITDTQYF; cdr3_nt: TGTGCAAGTCGCTTAGAAGGACAGGGAATAACAGATACGCAGTATTTT
j_call: TRBJ2-2; d_call: NA; clone_size: NA; v_call: TRBV28; cdr3_length: 12; cdr3_aa: CASSLPTGELFF; cdr3_nt: TGTGCCAGCAGTTTACCCACCGGGGAGCTGTTTTTT
j_call: TRBJ1-2; d_call: NA; clone_size: NA; v_call: TRBV6-5; cdr3_length: 13; cdr3_aa: CASRQGMNYGYTF; cdr3_nt: TGTGCCAGCAGGCAGGGGATGAACTATGGCTACACCTTC
j_call: TRBJ2-7; d_call: NA; clone_size: few; v_call: TRBV5-6; cdr3_length: 13; cdr3_aa: CASSADASYEQYF; cdr3_nt: TGTGCCAGCAGCGCGGACGCCTCCTACGAGCAGTACTTC
j_call: TRBJ2-5; d_call: NA; clone_size: once; v_call: TRBV7-8; cdr3_length: 14; cdr3_aa: CASSFLLYQETQYF; cdr3_nt: TGTGCCAGCAGCTTCTTACTTTACCAAGAGACCCAGTACTTC
j_call: TRBJ1-1; d_call: NA; clone_size: NA; v_call: TRBV9; cdr3_length: 14; cdr3_aa: CASSPRQDHTEAFF; cdr3_nt: TGTGCCAGCAGCCCGAGACAGGACCACACTGAAGCTTTCTTT
j_call: TRBJ2-1; d_call: TRBD1; clone_size: NA; v_call: TRBV24-1; cdr3_length: 13; cdr3_aa: CATSLEGAREQFF; cdr3_nt: TGTGCCACCAGTTTAGAGGGGGCGCGGGAGCAGTTCTTC
j_call: TRBJ2-5; d_call: NA; clone_size: NA; v_call: TRBV5-1; cdr3_length: 15; cdr3_aa: CASSFNGQGGETQYF; cdr3_nt: TGCGCCAGCAGCTTCAATGGGCAGGGAGGTGAGACCCAGTACTTC
j_call: TRBJ2-7; d_call: TRBD2; clone_size: once; v_call: TRBV5-4; cdr3_length: 15; cdr3_aa: CASSGSGTSKYEQYF; cdr3_nt: TGTGCCAGCAGCGGCTCTGGGACTAGTAAGTACGAGCAGTACTTC
j_call: TRBJ2-7; d_call: NA; clone_size: NA; v_call: TRBV9; cdr3_length: 14; cdr3_aa: CASSVGGGLYEQYF; cdr3_nt: TGTGCCAGCAGCGTAGGCGGAGGGCTCTACGAGCAGTACTTC
j_call: TRBJ2-1; d_call: NA; clone_size: NA; v_call: TRBV5-1; cdr3_length: 14; cdr3_aa: CASRLAGSNNEQFF; cdr3_nt: TGCGCCAGCAGGCTGGCAGGGTCCAACAATGAGCAGTTCTTC
j_call: TRBJ1-2; d_call: TRBD1; clone_size: NA; v_call: TRBV7-2; cdr3_length: 15; cdr3_aa: CASSIPGQVIYGYTF; cdr3_nt: TGTGCCAGCAGCATCCCGGGACAGGTGATTTATGGCTACACCTTC
j_call: TRBJ1-3; d_call: NA; clone_size: NA; v_call: TRBV27; cdr3_length: 15; cdr3_aa: CASSLSAGKRNTIYF; cdr3_nt: TGTGCCAGCAGTTTATCCGCAGGGAAAAGAAACACCATATATTTT
j_call: TRBJ2-1; d_call: TRBD1; clone_size: NA; v_call: TRBV18; cdr3_length: 15; cdr3_aa: CASSPLGTDSNEQFF; cdr3_nt: TGTGCCAGCTCACCCCTTGGGACAGACTCCAATGAGCAGTTCTTC
j_call: TRBJ1-2; d_call: NA; clone_size: once; v_call: TRBV3-1/TRBV3-2; cdr3_length: 17; cdr3_aa: CASSPHFTRRSKDGYTF; cdr3_nt: TGTGCCAGCAGCCCACATTTTACCAGGAGGTCCAAGGATGGCTACACCTTC
j_call: TRBJ2-7; d_call: NA; clone_size: NA; v_call: TRBV5-1; cdr3_length: 15; cdr3_aa: CASRRSIGTSTWEYF; cdr3_nt: TGCGCCAGCAGGAGGAGCATCGGGACCTCAACCTGGGAGTACTTC
j_call: TRBJ1-1; d_call: NA; clone_size: NA; v_call: TRBV10-3; cdr3_length: 15; cdr3_aa: CAISEATGYYTEAFF; cdr3_nt: TGTGCCATCAGTGAGGCGACAGGTTACTACACTGAAGCTTTCTTT
j_call: TRBJ1-1; d_call: TRBD1; clone_size: NA; v_call: TRBV12-3/TRBV12-4; cdr3_length: 13; cdr3_aa: CASLQGLATEAFF; cdr3_nt: TGTGCCAGCTTACAGGGGCTGGCCACTGAAGCTTTCTTT
j_call: TRBJ1-1; d_call: TRBD1; clone_size: NA; v_call: TRBV11-2; cdr3_length: 14; cdr3_aa: CASSRDRGNTEAFF; cdr3_nt: TGTGCCAGCAGCCGCGACAGGGGGAACACTGAAGCTTTCTTT
j_call: TRBJ2-3; d_call: TRBD1; clone_size: NA; v_call: TRBV28; cdr3_length: 12; cdr3_aa: CASSSTGDTQYF; cdr3_nt: TGTGCCAGCAGTTCGACAGGGGATACGCAGTATTTT
j_call: TRBJ1-4; d_call: NA; clone_size: NA; v_call: TRBV28; cdr3_length: 15; cdr3_aa: CASSLSGSANEKLFF; cdr3_nt: TGTGCCAGCAGTTTATCGGGGTCGGCAAATGAAAAACTGTTTTTT
j_call: TRBJ2-1; d_call: NA; clone_size: NA; v_call: TRBV5-4; cdr3_length: 12; cdr3_aa: CASSLRKNEQFF; cdr3_nt: TGTGCCAGCAGCTTGCGGAAAAATGAGCAGTTCTTC
j_call: TRBJ2-1; d_call: TRBD2; clone_size: NA; v_call: TRBV3-1/TRBV3-2; cdr3_length: 15; cdr3_aa: CASSHGGSSYNEQFF; cdr3_nt: TGTGCCAGCAGCCACGGCGGGAGCTCCTACAATGAGCAGTTCTTC
j_call: TRBJ2-1; d_call: TRBD1; clone_size: few; v_call: TRBV11-3; cdr3_length: 16; cdr3_aa: CASSLRGQGDWNEQFF; cdr3_nt: TGTGCCAGCAGCTTACGCGGACAGGGGGATTGGAATGAGCAGTTCTTC
j_call: TRBJ2-2; d_call: TRBD2; clone_size: once; v_call: TRBV24-1; cdr3_length: 16; cdr3_aa: CATSDHGLAGTGELFF; cdr3_nt: TGTGCCACCAGTGATCATGGACTAGCGGGGACCGGGGAGCTGTTTTTT
j_call: TRBJ1-2; d_call: NA; clone_size: NA; v_call: TRBV24-1; cdr3_length: 13; cdr3_aa: CATSDFDALSYTF; cdr3_nt: TGTGCCACCAGTGATTTTGATGCACTTAGCTACACCTTC
j_call: TRBJ1-6; d_call: NA; clone_size: few; v_call: TRBV14; cdr3_length: 13; cdr3_aa: CASSRQTYSPLHF; cdr3_nt: TGTGCCAGCAGCCGACAGACGTATTCACCCCTCCACTTT
j_call: TRBJ1-6; d_call: NA; clone_size: NA; v_call: TRBV6-2/TRBV6-3; cdr3_length: 13; cdr3_aa: CASSLGWGSPLHF; cdr3_nt: TGTGCCAGCAGTCTGGGTTGGGGTTCACCCCTCCACTTT
j_call: TRBJ2-3; d_call: NA; clone_size: NA; v_call: TRBV7-2; cdr3_length: 14; cdr3_aa: CASSPDWGYDTQYF; cdr3_nt: TGTGCCAGCAGCCCCGACTGGGGGTACGATACGCAGTATTTT
j_call: TRBJ2-1; d_call: TRBD2; clone_size: NA; v_call: TRBV7-8; cdr3_length: 17; cdr3_aa: CASSPWTSGSMGNEQFF; cdr3_nt: TGTGCCAGCAGCCCATGGACTAGCGGGAGTATGGGGAATGAGCAGTTCTTC
j_call: TRBJ1-5; d_call: NA; clone_size: once; v_call: TRBV28; cdr3_length: 14; cdr3_aa: CASSFAGTGQPQHF; cdr3_nt: TGTGCCAGCAGTTTCGCGGGGACGGGTCAGCCCCAGCATTTT
j_call: TRBJ1-1; d_call: NA; clone_size: once; v_call: TRBV29-1; cdr3_length: 16; cdr3_aa: CSAPQPLKFRTTEAFF; cdr3_nt: TGCAGCGCCCCTCAGCCCCTCAAGTTTAGAACCACTGAAGCTTTCTTT
j_call: TRBJ2-7; d_call: TRBD2; clone_size: NA; v_call: TRBV10-3; cdr3_length: 14; cdr3_aa: CAISDTGGVYEQYF; cdr3_nt: TGTGCCATCAGTGATACGGGGGGTGTCTACGAGCAGTACTTC
j_call: TRBJ2-1; d_call: NA; clone_size: NA; v_call: TRBV29-1; cdr3_length: 13; cdr3_aa: CSVGTDSYNEQFF; cdr3_nt: TGCAGCGTTGGAACGGACAGCTACAATGAGCAGTTCTTC
j_call: TRBJ1-2; d_call: TRBD1; clone_size: NA; v_call: TRBV5-1; cdr3_length: 14; cdr3_aa: CASSPQGTDYGYTF; cdr3_nt: TGCGCCAGCAGCCCCCAGGGGACAGACTATGGCTACACCTTC
j_call: TRBJ2-2; d_call: NA; clone_size: NA; v_call: TRBV6-4; cdr3_length: 12; cdr3_aa: CASGQNTGELFF; cdr3_nt: TGTGCCAGCGGACAGAACACCGGGGAGCTGTTTTTT
j_call: TRBJ2-7; d_call: NA; clone_size: NA; v_call: TRBV27; cdr3_length: 14; cdr3_aa: CASSWRAAPYEQYF; cdr3_nt: TGTGCCAGCTCTTGGAGAGCCGCTCCCTACGAGCAGTACTTC
j_call: TRBJ2-4; d_call: TRBD1; clone_size: NA; v_call: TRBV6-5; cdr3_length: 14; cdr3_aa: CATDRGLAKNIQYF; cdr3_nt: TGTGCCACCGACAGGGGGCTAGCCAAAAACATTCAGTACTTC
j_call: TRBJ2-7; d_call: NA; clone_size: NA; v_call: TRBV12-3/TRBV12-4; cdr3_length: 13; cdr3_aa: CASSLQGLTFGYF; cdr3_nt: TGTGCCAGCAGTTTACAGGGATTGACGTTTGGGTACTTC
j_call: TRBJ2-5; d_call: TRBD1; clone_size: NA; v_call: TRBV28; cdr3_length: 18; cdr3_aa: CASSFPTKDRVDRETQYF; cdr3_nt: TGTGCCAGCAGTTTCCCTACTAAAGACAGGGTTGATAGAGAGACCCAGTACTTC